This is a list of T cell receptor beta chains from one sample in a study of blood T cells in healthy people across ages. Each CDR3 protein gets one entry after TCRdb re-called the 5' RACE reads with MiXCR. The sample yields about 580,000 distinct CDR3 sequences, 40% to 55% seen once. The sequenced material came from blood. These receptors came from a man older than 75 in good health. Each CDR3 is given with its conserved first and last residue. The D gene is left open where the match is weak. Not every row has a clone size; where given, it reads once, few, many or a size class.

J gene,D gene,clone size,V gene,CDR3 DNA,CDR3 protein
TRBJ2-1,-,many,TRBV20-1,TGCAGTGCTAGGGACTCCAGGGAGGTCTATAATGAGCAGTTCTTC,CSARDSREVYNEQFF
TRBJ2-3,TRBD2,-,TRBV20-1,TGCAGTGCTAGCCCAGCTAGCGGGTGGGATACGCAGTATTTT,CSASPASGWDTQYF
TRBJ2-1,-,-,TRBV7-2,TGTACCAGCAGCTTACTGGTGTACAATGAGCAGTTCTTC,CTSSLLVYNEQFF
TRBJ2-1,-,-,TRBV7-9,TGTGCCAGCAGACCTGTCAGTGCCCGTAATGAGCAGTTCTTC,CASRPVSARNEQFF
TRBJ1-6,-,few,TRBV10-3,TGTGCCATCAAGGGACTGAAAAATTCACCCCTCCACTTT,CAIKGLKNSPLHF
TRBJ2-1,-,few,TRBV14,TGTGCCAGCAGCCAAGTCCTCGGGGTGACTGAGCAGTTCTTC,CASSQVLGVTEQFF
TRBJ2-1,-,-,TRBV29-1,TGCAGCGTTGTCAATAGGGACCGGGTCAATGAGCAGTTCTTC,CSVVNRDRVNEQFF
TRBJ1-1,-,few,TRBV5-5,TGTGCCAGCAGCCATGTCCTCTGGAACACTGAAGCTTTCTTT,CASSHVLWNTEAFF
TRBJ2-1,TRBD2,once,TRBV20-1,TGCAGTGCCTCTAGCGGGAGGTACAATGAGCAGTTCTTC,CSASSGRYNEQFF
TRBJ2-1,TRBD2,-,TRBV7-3,TGTGCCAGCAGCTTCATCTCGGGACTAGCGGGAGAAGGGAATGAGCAGTTCTTC,CASSFISGLAGEGNEQFF
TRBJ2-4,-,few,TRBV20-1,TGCAGTGCCGTCCGGGAAGGTCGCATTCAGTACTTC,CSAVREGRIQYF
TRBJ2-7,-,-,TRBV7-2,TGTGCCAGCAGCCCCGTGGGGGGGGGCCAATACGAGCAGTACTTC,CASSPVGGGQYEQYF
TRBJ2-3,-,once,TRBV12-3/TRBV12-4,TGTGCCAGCAGTCCCCACCCGGACACAGATACGCAGTATTTT,CASSPHPDTDTQYF
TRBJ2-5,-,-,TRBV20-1,TGCAGTGCCCCAACCAGATCCCAAGAGACCCAGTACTTC,CSAPTRSQETQYF
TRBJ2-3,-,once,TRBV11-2,TGTGCCAGCAGCTTAGATGGGGCGGGCACAGATACGCAGTATTTT,CASSLDGAGTDTQYF
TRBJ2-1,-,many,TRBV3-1,TGTGCCAGCAGCCCTTTTTCCGAAGATGAGCAGTTCTTC,CASSPFSEDEQFF
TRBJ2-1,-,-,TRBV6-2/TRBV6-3,TGTGCCAGCAGTTATGGTAGAGAACCCCAGGCCCTCAATGAGCAGTTCTTC,CASSYGREPQALNEQFF
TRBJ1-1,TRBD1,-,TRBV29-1,TGCAGCGTTGCCAGAGGGGGCACGACTGAAGCTTTCTTT,CSVARGGTTEAFF
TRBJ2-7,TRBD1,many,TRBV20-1,TGCAGTGCTGCCGGGACAGGGTACTACGAGCAGTACTTC,CSAAGTGYYEQYF
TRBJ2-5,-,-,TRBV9,TGTGCCAGCAGCGTAGCTGTAGGGCAGGTGGAGACCCAGTACTTC,CASSVAVGQVETQYF
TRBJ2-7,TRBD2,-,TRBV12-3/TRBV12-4,TGTGCCAGCATCCCGGGACTAGCGGGAGCTGGGGGCGAGCAGTACTTC,CASIPGLAGAGGEQYF
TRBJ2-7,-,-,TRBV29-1,TGCAGCGTTGGGTTGGGGGGTGCGGTTCGGGACGAGCAGTACTTC,CSVGLGGAVRDEQYF
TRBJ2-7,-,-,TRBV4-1,TGCGCCAGCAGCCAAGCCCCAAACTCCTACGAGCAGTACTTC,CASSQAPNSYEQYF
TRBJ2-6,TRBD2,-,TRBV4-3,TGCGCCAGCAGCCAAGCCTTAGCGGGAGTAGGCTCTGGGGCCAACGTCCTGACTTTC,CASSQALAGVGSGANVLTF
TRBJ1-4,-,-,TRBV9,TGTGCCAGCAGCCGGGGACCGAATGAAAAACTGTTTTTT,CASSRGPNEKLFF
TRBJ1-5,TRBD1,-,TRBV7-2,TGTGCCAGCAGCTTAGGGGGCAGGGGGCTCGGGACCCCCCAGCATTTT,CASSLGGRGLGTPQHF
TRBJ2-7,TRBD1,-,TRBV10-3,TGTGCCATCAGTGAAAAGGACAGGGTCTACGAGCAGTACTTC,CAISEKDRVYEQYF
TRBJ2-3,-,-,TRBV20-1,TGCAGTGCGTCCGGGGTTAGCACAGATACGCAGTATTTT,CSASGVSTDTQYF
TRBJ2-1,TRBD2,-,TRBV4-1,TGCGCCAGCAGCCGGACTAGCGGGATCGTCTACGATGAGCAGTTCTTC,CASSRTSGIVYDEQFF
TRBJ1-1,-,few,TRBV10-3,TGTGCCATCAGTGAGTCGACCGAGAAAACAGCTTTCTTT,CAISESTEKTAFF
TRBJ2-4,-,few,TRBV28,TGTGCCAGCAGTTTATTGACGGGTCAAGCCAAAAACATTCAGTACTTC,CASSLLTGQAKNIQYF
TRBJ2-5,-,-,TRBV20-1,TGCAGTGCTAGAGATGGGCAGGGTGGCGAGACCCAGTACTTC,CSARDGQGGETQYF
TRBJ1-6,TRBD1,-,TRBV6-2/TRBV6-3,TGTGCCAGCAGTGCCGGGACAGGGAGGTTACCCCTCCACTTT,CASSAGTGRLPLHF
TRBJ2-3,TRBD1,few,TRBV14,TGTGCCAGCAGCCTTCGGACAGGCCTAAGCACAGATACGCAGTATTTT,CASSLRTGLSTDTQYF
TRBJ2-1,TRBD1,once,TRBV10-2,TGCGCCAGCAGCCGGGACAGGGTGGACAATGAGCAGTTCTTC,CASSRDRVDNEQFF
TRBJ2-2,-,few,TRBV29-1,TGCAGCGCACAAGCCACCGGGGAGCTGTTTTTT,CSAQATGELFF
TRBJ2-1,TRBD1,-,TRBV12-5,TGTGCTAGTGCCCGGGACAGGGAGAGGAATGAGCAGTTCTTC,CASARDRERNEQFF
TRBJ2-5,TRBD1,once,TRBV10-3,TGTGCCATCAGGGGGGGGACAGGGAGGGATCAAGAGACCCAGTACTTC,CAIRGGTGRDQETQYF
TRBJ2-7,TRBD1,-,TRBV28,TGTGCCGGCAGTTCGGACAGGCTTAGCTCCTACGAGCAGTACTTC,CAGSSDRLSSYEQYF
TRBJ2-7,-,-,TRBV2,TGTGCCAGCAGAACGGACACGATCCAGAGCTCCTACAATGAGCAGTACTTC,CASRTDTIQSSYNEQYF
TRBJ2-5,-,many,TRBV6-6,TGTGCCAGCAGTCCCCTATCACAGGGATCAGAGACCCAGTACTTC,CASSPLSQGSETQYF
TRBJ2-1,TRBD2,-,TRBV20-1,TGCAGTGCTAGTGACTTCCCGGCGGGGGGTGAGCAGTTCTTC,CSASDFPAGGEQFF
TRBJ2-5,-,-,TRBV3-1,TGTGCCAGCAGCCAAGGAATGGGCCAAGAGACCCAGTACTTC,CASSQGMGQETQYF
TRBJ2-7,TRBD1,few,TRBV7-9,TGTGCCAGCTTAAACCAGGGGGTAGGTTCTGACGAGCAGTACTTC,CASLNQGVGSDEQYF
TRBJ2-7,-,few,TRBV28,TGTGCCAGCACCTCCGTGTTGGTCAGGTACGAGCAGTACTTC,CASTSVLVRYEQYF
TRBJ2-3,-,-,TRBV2,TGTGCCAGCAGCCGGGACACTCTTCGAGATACGCAGTATTTT,CASSRDTLRDTQYF
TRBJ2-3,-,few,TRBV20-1,TGCAGTGCTCGCCGGACAGAGGGTTGGGCGCAGTATTTT,CSARRTEGWAQYF
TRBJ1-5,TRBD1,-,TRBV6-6,TGTGCCAGCACCCGGACAGGGAGCAATCAGCCCCAGCATTTT,CASTRTGSNQPQHF
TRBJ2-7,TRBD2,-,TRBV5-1,TGCGCCAGCTCTCAGCGGGAGGGAACCTACGAGCAGTACTTC,CASSQREGTYEQYF
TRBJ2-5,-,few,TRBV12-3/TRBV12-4,TGTGCCAGCAGTTTTGGATCGGGGGATAGGGAGACCCAGTACTTC,CASSFGSGDRETQYF
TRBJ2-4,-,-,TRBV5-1,TGCGCCAGCAGCCCGCGACCGGGGCTAGCCAAAAACATTCAGTACTTC,CASSPRPGLAKNIQYF